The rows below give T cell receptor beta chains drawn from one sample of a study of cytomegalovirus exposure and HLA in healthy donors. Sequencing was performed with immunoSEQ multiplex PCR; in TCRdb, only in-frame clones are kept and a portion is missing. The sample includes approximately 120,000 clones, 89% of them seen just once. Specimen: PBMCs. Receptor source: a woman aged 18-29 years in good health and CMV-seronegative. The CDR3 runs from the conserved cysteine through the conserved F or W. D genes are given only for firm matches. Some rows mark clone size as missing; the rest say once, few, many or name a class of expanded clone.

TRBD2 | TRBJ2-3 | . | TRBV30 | CAWAFGGGGDTQYF | TGTGCCTGGGCTTTTGGCGGGGGAGGGGATACGCAGTATTTT
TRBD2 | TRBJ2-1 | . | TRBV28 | CASSSSGSHNEQFF | TGTGCCAGCAGTTCTAGCGGGAGCCACAATGAGCAGTTCTTC
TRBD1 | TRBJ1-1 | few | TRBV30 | CAWTAVTGEDTEAFF | TGTGCCTGGACTGCTGTGACAGGGGAAGACACTGAAGCTTTCTTT
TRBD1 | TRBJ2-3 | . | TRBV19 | CASSGQGSTDTQYF | TGTGCCAGTAGTGGACAGGGCAGCACAGATACGCAGTATTTT
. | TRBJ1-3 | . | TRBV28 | CASSFGRSGNTIYF | TGTGCCAGCAGTTTTGGGAGGTCTGGAAACACCATATATTTT
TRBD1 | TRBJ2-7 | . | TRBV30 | CAWSHGDRGYF | TGTGCCTGGAGTCATGGAGACAGGGGCTACTTC
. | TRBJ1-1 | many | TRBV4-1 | CASSQGPTGFKNTEAFF | TGCGCCAGCAGCCAAGGCCCAACAGGGTTCAAGAACACTGAAGCTTTCTTT
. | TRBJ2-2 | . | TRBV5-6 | CASSLAGTGELFF | TGTGCCAGCAGCTTGGCCGGCACCGGGGAGCTGTTTTTT
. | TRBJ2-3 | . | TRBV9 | CASSVGTAMSTDTQYF | TGTGCCAGCAGCGTAGGGACAGCTATGAGCACAGATACGCAGTATTTT
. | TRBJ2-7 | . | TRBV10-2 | CASTSGGHLYEQYF | TGCGCCAGCACCAGTGGGGGACACCTCTACGAGCAGTACTTC
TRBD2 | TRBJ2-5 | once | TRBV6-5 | CASSSPQREGRGTQYF | TGTGCCAGCAGTTCCCCTCAGCGGGAGGGAAGAGGGACCCAGTACTTC
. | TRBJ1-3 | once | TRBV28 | CASKVGAGNTIYF | TGTGCCAGCAAGGTCGGGGCTGGAAACACCATATATTTT
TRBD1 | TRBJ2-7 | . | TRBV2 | CASIRPDRTYEQYF | TGTGCCAGCATTAGGCCGGACAGGACGTACGAGCAGTACTTC
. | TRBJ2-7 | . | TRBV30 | CASGQSPYEQYF | TGTGCTTCAGGACAGTCACCCTACGAGCAGTACTTC
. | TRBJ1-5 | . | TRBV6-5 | CASTDRMGVQHF | TGTGCCAGCACCGACAGGATGGGCGTCCAGCATTTT
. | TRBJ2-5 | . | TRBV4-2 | CASSQDAFGVEETQYF | TGTGCCAGCAGCCAAGACGCCTTCGGGGTCGAGGAGACCCAGTACTTC
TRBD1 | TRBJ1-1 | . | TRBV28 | CASTQDRDYTEAFF | TGTGCCAGCACGCAGGACAGGGATTACACTGAAGCTTTCTTT
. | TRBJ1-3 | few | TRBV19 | CASRERGRGNTIYF | TGTGCCAGTAGGGAACGCGGAAGGGGAAACACCATATATTTT
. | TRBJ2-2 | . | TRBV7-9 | CASRDTGRPGELFF | TGTGCCAGTCGGGACACAGGTCGGCCCGGGGAGCTGTTTTTT
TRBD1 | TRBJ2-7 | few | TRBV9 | CASSVGTGPSYEQYF | TGTGCCAGCAGCGTAGGGACAGGTCCTTCGTACGAGCAGTACTTC
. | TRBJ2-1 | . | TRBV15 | CATSRTPTLSSFLAGGDEQFF | TGTGCCACCAGCAGAACGCCGACGCTGTCGTCTTTCCTAGCAGGAGGGGATGAGCAGTTCTTC
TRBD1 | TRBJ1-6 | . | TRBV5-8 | CASSVGQAANSPLHF | TGTGCCAGCAGCGTCGGACAGGCTGCTAATTCACCCCTCCACTTT
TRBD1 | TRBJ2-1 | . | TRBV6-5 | CASSSGTGSYNEQFF | TGTGCCAGCAGTTCCGGGACAGGCTCCTACAATGAGCAGTTCTTC
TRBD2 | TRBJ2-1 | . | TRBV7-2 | CASSLASGDPYNEQFF | TGTGCCAGCAGCTTAGCTAGCGGGGACCCCTACAATGAGCAGTTCTTC
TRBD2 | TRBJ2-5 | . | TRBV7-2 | CASSFRSGGAGRETQYF | TGTGCCAGCAGCTTTCGGAGCGGGGGGGCAGGTCGGGAGACCCAGTACTTC
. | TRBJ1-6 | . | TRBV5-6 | CASSPLQGSAYNSPLHF | TGTGCCAGCAGCCCTCTGCAGGGGTCAGCCTATAATTCACCCCTCCACTTT
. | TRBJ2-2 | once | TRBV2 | CASTTGPTGELFF | TGTGCCAGCACAACAGGCCCCACCGGGGAGCTGTTTTTT
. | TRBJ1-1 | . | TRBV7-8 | CASSLGTTNTEAFF | TGTGCCAGCAGCCTTGGGACAACGAACACTGAAGCTTTCTTT
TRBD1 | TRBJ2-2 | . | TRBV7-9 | CASSFGQGNTGELFF | TGTGCCAGCAGCTTCGGACAGGGGAACACCGGGGAGCTGTTTTTT
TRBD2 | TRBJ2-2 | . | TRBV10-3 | CAISARSGRDGELFF | TGTGCCATCAGTGCCCGTAGCGGGAGGGACGGGGAGCTGTTTTTT
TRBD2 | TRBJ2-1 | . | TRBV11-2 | CASSRLAGLASNEQFF | TGTGCCAGCAGCCGTTTGGCGGGACTAGCGAGCAATGAGCAGTTCTTC
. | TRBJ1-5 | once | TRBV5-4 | CASSDRDTSPGGPQHF | TGTGCCAGCAGCGACCGGGACACCTCACCGGGTGGGCCCCAGCATTTT
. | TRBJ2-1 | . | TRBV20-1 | CSARLHNEQFF | TGCAGTGCTAGACTCCACAATGAGCAGTTCTTC
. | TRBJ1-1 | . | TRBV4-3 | CASSQVFGLAEAFF | TGCGCCAGCAGCCAAGTTTTTGGCTTGGCTGAAGCTTTCTTT
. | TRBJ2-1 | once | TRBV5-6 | CASSLIQEQFF | TGTGCCAGCAGCTTGATTCAGGAGCAGTTCTTC
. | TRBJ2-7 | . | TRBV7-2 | CASSLDGAGTYEQYF | TGTGCCAGCAGCTTAGATGGGGCGGGGACCTACGAGCAGTACTTC
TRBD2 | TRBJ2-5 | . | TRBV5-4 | CASSLIAGEETQYF | TGTGCCAGCAGCTTAATAGCGGGAGAAGAGACCCAGTACTTC
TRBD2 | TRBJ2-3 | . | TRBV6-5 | CASSQTSGRTDTQYF | TGTGCCAGCAGTCAGACTAGCGGCCGCACAGATACGCAGTATTTT
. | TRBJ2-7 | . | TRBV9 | CASKIIFF | TGTGCCAGCAAAATTATCTTCTTC
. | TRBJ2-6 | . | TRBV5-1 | CASSQQGPSGANVLTF | TGCGCCAGCAGCCAACAGGGCCCCTCTGGGGCCAACGTCCTGACTTTC
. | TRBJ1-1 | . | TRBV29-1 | CSVVETDTEAFF | TGCAGCGTTGTGGAGACAGACACTGAAGCTTTCTTT
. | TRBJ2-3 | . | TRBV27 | CASSLLFTDTQYF | TGTGCCAGCAGTTTACTTTTCACAGATACGCAGTATTTT
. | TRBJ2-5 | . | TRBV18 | CASSRSGEETQYF | TGTGCCAGCTCCCGGTCGGGGGAAGAGACCCAGTACTTC
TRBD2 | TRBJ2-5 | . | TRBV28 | CASSRTSGVGEAQYF | TGTGCCAGCAGTCGGACTAGCGGGGTGGGTGAGGCCCAGTACTTC
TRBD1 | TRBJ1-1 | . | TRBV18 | CASSPGTEATEAFF | TGTGCCAGCTCACCTGGGACAGAGGCTACTGAAGCTTTCTTT
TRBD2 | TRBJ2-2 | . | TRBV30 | CAWYGRTGELFF | TGTGCCTGGTACGGGAGGACCGGGGAGCTGTTTTTT
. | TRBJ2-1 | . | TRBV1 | CTSSQSPCGGAHYNEQFF | TGCACCAGCAGCCAATCTCCTTGTGGGGGGGCTCACTACAATGAGCAGTTCTTC
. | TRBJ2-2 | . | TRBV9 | CASSVKGRANTGELFF | TGTGCCAGCAGCGTAAAGGGCAGGGCTAACACCGGGGAGCTGTTTTTT
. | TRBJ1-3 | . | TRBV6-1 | CASSADTIYF | TGTGCCAGCAGTGCCGACACCATATATTTT